The text below deals with one T cell receptor (beta chain). Its antigen is undetermined. These data originate in a study of cytomegalovirus exposure and HLA in healthy donors. Whole-study findings and limits: Whilst most TCR sequences proved rare, a subset of public TCRs occurred across many donors. Of the V segments, some could not be distinguished, including TRBV6-2 and TRBV6-3, and were excluded. Presence/absence analysis assumed near-uniform sequencing depth across donors.

Vbeta (60) and Jbeta (13) primers were used in the PCR. Method: immunoSEQ multiplex PCR; TCRdb's copy keeps in-frame clones and lacks some. The repertoire holds over 80,000 clones, with roughly 70% as singletons. Trimming cost V 5 bases and J 7 bases; bases outside gene matches: 7. Germline CDR1 LNHDA, CDR2 SQIVND (reference sequence). This CDR3 comprises 15 residues. This receptor was obtained from a man aged 35-49 years in good health and CMV-seronegative. The rearrangement links TRBV19 to TRBJ2-3; TRBD1 matches 12 bases. Sequenced: PBMCs. This chain's CDR3 is CASSSGQGASNTQYF. The CDR3 coding sequence is TGTGCCAGTAGTTCGGGACAGGGGGCCTCAAATACGCAGTATTTT.